This entry lists 25 T cell receptor beta chains sequenced from one sample in a study of blood T cell repertoires in COVID-19. The method was immunoSEQ multiplex PCR; TCRdb's version includes in-frame clones alone and lacks a portion of them. The sample contains roughly 250,000 clones, roughly 90% of which appear only once. Sequencing input: PBMCs or T cells enriched from blood (not recorded which). The receptors derive from a woman in her twenties or thirties with acute COVID-19.

The V and J genes are TRBV28 and TRBJ1-4; 9 nucleotides align to TRBD1. V lost 6 bases, J lost 8 bases, and 13 bases stayed unmatched. CDR3 length: 16 amino acids. Looked up from germline, CDR1 is MDHEN and CDR2 is SYDVKM. The CDR3 region is CASRRGTGRGREKLFF. In DNA form, the CDR3 reads TGTGCCAGCAGACGCGGGACAGGGAGAGGTCGCGAAAAACTGTTTTTT. Based on the CDR3 plus reference TRBV28 and TRBJ1-4, the full variable domain is DVKVTQSSRYLVKRTGEKVFLECVQDMDHENMFWYRQDPGLGLRLIYFSYDVKMKEKGDIPEGYSVSREKKERFSLILESASTNQTSMYLCASRRGTGRGREKLFFGSGTQLSVL.

The sample holds one count of this clone. The rearrangement joins TRBV15 to TRBJ1-3; TRBD1 matches 7 bases. Germline loops: CDR1 LNHNV, CDR2 YYDKDF (reference sequence). The CDR3 sequence is 17 residues long. V was clipped by 3 bases and J by 2 bases; unmatched bases: 10. CDR3 in amino acids: CATSSFWGTGAGNTIYF. As DNA, the CDR3 is TGTGCCACCAGCAGCTTTTGGGGTACAGGGGCTGGAAACACCATATATTTT.

The CDR3 loop is CSVAGTGGTEAFF. As DNA, the CDR3 is TGCAGCGTCGCCGGGACAGGGGGAACTGAAGCTTTCTTT. This chain connects TRBV29-1 to TRBJ1-1; 11 bases agree with TRBD1. Germline values: CDR1 SQVTM, CDR2 ANQGSEA. The CDR3 consists of 13 residues. With 6 bases clipped from V and 5 bases from J, the junction kept 5 bases outside the gene matches.

This chain connects TRBV7-9 to TRBJ1-1, with a possible D match to TRBD1 (5 bases). Per the germline V gene, CDR1 is SEHNR and CDR2 is FQNEAQ (reference sequence). V lost 3 bases and J 4 bases, leaving 15 bases between the germline ends. This CDR3 has 15 amino acids. In DNA form, the CDR3 reads TGTGCCAGCAGCTTTCAAGGAGGGGCGACCACTGAAGCTTTCTTT. The encoded protein is CASSFQGGATTEAFF.

The gene calls are TRBV5-1 and TRBJ2-2; 8 bases fit TRBD1. The trim removed 4 bases at V and 5 bases at J, leaving 4 bases unmatched. From germline, CDR1 is SGHRS and CDR2 YFSETQ. The CDR3 spans 14 residues. The CDR3 is CASSRDRRTGELFF. CDR3 sequence (DNA): TGCGCCAGCAGCAGGGACAGGAGGACCGGGGAGCTGTTTTTT. The full variable domain, completed using reference TRBV5-1 and TRBJ2-2, is KAGVTQTPRYLIKTRGQQVTLSCSPISGHRSVSWYQQTPGQGLQFLFEYFSETQRNKGNFPGRFSGRQFSNSRSEMNVSTLELGDSALYLCASSRDRRTGELFFGEGSRLTVL.

This clone has a handful of counts. The gene calls are TRBV7-2 and TRBJ1-5; TRBD1 is a possible D gene (5 bases). V lost 1 base and J lost 1, with 8 bases in between. CDR3 length: 15 amino acids. CDR1 SGHTA and CDR2 FQGNSA come from the germline V gene. The CDR3 here is CASSLVGVSNQPQHF. CDR3 in DNA: TGTGCCAGCAGCTTAGTAGGGGTCAGCAATCAGCCCCAGCATTTT.

The chain has TRBV12-3 or TRBV12-4 and TRBJ1-5, with D unclear. The CDR3 spans 12 residues. V shed 3 bases and J shed 3 bases, with 3 bases lying between them. CDR3 DNA: TGTGCCAGCAGTTTGGCCAATCAGCCCCAGCATTTT. The encoded protein is CASSLANQPQHF.

The genes are TRBV27 and TRBJ2-3; D might be TRBD2 (6 bases). The germline CDR1 and CDR2 sequences are MNHEY and SMNVEV (reference sequence). V lost 3 bases to trimming and J lost 2 bases, with 18 bases between them. CDR3 length: 17 residues. This chain's CDR3 is CASSLLGRGGDTDTQYF. DNA for the CDR3: TGTGCCAGCAGTTTGTTGGGGCGGGGCGGAGACACAGATACGCAGTATTTT.

The CDR3 bases are TGTGCCAGCAGCACAGGGACAGGGGCTAACTATGGCTACACCTTC. It codes for CASSTGTGANYGYTF. The rearrangement joins TRBV7-9 to TRBJ1-2; the match to TRBD1 covers 10 bases. With 5 bases clipped from V and 0 bases from J, the junction kept 3 bases outside the gene matches. The germline gives CDR1 SEHNR, CDR2 FQNEAQ (reference sequence). The CDR3 runs 15 residues.

Notes on this clone: An end of the junction does not agree with germline; a read error may underlie this. The chain recombines TRBV7-7 with TRBJ2-5; D may be TRBD1 (5 bases). In germline, CDR1 is SSHAT, CDR2 FNYEAQ (reference sequence). The CDR3 has 15 amino acids. In nucleotides, the CDR3 is TGTGCTAGCAGCCAATCCGCAGGGTGGCAAGAGACCCAGTACTTC. Its translation is CASSQSAGWQETQYF. Filled out from reference TRBV7-7 and TRBJ2-5, the complete variable domain reads GAGVSQSPRYKVTKRGQDVTLRCDPISSHATLYWYQQALGQGPEFLTYFNYEAQPDKSGLPSDRFSAERPEGSISTLTIQRTEQRDSAMYRCASSQSAGWQETQYFGPGTRLLVL.

This chain joins TRBV2 and TRBJ1-4, with D maybe TRBD1 (6 bases). CDR3 length: 12 amino acids. V was clipped by 3 bases and J by 7 bases, with 6 bases between them. The germline V gene has CDR1 SNHLY and CDR2 FYNNEI. The CDR3 DNA follows: TGTGCCAGCAGTGACAGGGGTGAAAAACTGTTTTTT. This codes for CASSDRGEKLFF.

This clone was seen a handful of times. This chain links TRBV11-2 with TRBJ1-3, with 7 bases lining up with TRBD1. The J segment lost 2 bases and the V segment lost 5 bases, leaving 9 bases of the junction unmatched. The V gene's germline CDR1 is SGHAT and CDR2 FQNNGV. The CDR3 has 16 residues. As DNA, the CDR3 is TGTGCCAGCAGCCTCAGGACCCAGGGGGCTGGAAACACCATATATTTT. Encoded protein: CASSLRTQGAGNTIYF.

The V and J genes are TRBV2 and TRBJ1-6, with TRBD1 identical over 7 bases. The CDR3 loop spans 13 amino acids. With 6 bases clipped from V and 10 bases from J, the junction kept 6 bases outside the gene matches. The germline gives CDR1 SNHLY, CDR2 FYNNEI. CDR3 residues: CASRGGQPSPLHF. In DNA form, the CDR3 reads TGTGCCAGCAGGGGGGGACAGCCGTCACCCCTCCACTTT.

The genes are TRBV19 and TRBJ1-5; possible D gene TRBD1, 6 bases. V was trimmed by 3 bases and J by 4 bases, leaving 10 bases between them. The CDR3 runs to 14 residues. Looked up from germline, CDR1 is LNHDA and CDR2 is SQIVND (reference sequence). The CDR3 DNA is TGTGCCAGTAGTATGGACAGATGGAATCAGCCCCAGCATTTT. This translates into CASSMDRWNQPQHF.

This clone was observed once. The rearrangement joins TRBV29-1 to TRBJ1-3; D is unclear. This CDR3 contains 14 residues. The germline CDR1 and CDR2 sequences are SQVTM and ANQGSEA. Trimming stripped 3 bases from V and 2 bases from J, with 11 bases between. The CDR3 spells CSVEGGVAGNTIYF. CDR3 in DNA: TGCAGCGTTGAGGGCGGGGTGGCTGGAAACACCATATATTTT.

This chain links TRBV5-1 with TRBJ2-5; D may be TRBD2 (6 bases). V lost 0 bases to trimming and J lost 6 bases, with 18 bases between them. This CDR3 has 16 amino acids. Germline assignment: CDR1 SGHRS and CDR2 YFSETQ. The CDR3 loop is CASSLEGLAWGKTQYF. The CDR3 DNA sequence: TGCGCCAGCAGCTTGGAGGGCCTAGCGTGGGGGAAGACCCAGTACTTC.

V is TRBV5-4 and J is TRBJ1-5, with D maybe TRBD1 (5 bases). With 0 bases removed from V and 4 bases from J, the gap between germline ends came to 8 bases. CDR3 length: 14 amino acids. The germline gives CDR1 SGHNT, CDR2 YYREEE (reference sequence). The CDR3 region is CASSLDGGNQPQHF. The CDR3 DNA sequence: TGTGCCAGCAGCTTGGACGGGGGTAATCAGCCCCAGCATTTT.

This chain connects TRBV29-1 to TRBJ2-7, with D maybe TRBD2 (6 bases). The CDR3 loop spans 14 amino acids. CDR1 and CDR2 from the germline V gene are SQVTM and ANQGSEA. Trimming left V 7 bases short and J 0 bases short, with 16 bases between. The CDR3 here is CSASRGMSSYEQYF. CDR3 bases: TGCAGCGCCTCCCGGGGGATGAGCTCCTACGAGCAGTACTTC.

The rearrangement joins TRBV7-2 to TRBJ2-7; the match to TRBD1 covers 8 bases. V lost 5 bases, J lost 3 bases, and 6 bases stayed unmatched. This CDR3 spans 14 amino acids. CDR1 and CDR2 from the germline V gene are SGHTA and FQGNSA. The CDR3 is CASSIYTGGYEQYF. CDR3 sequence (DNA): TGTGCCAGCAGCATATACACAGGGGGCTACGAGCAGTACTTC.

The DNA for the CDR3 is TGTGCCAGCAGCTCCTTAGGGACTAGCGGTAGCACAGATACGCAGTATTTT. It specifies CASSSLGTSGSTDTQYF. The V call is TRBV7-6, the J call TRBJ2-3; 11 bases are shared with TRBD2. The CDR3 extends over 17 amino acids. CDR1 and CDR2 from the germline V gene are SGHVS and FNYEAQ. V trimming: 4 bases; J trimming: 0 bases; junction bases outside the gene matches: 6.

This chain links TRBV12-3 or TRBV12-4 with TRBJ1-1; D not certain. V was trimmed by 6 bases and J by 5 bases, leaving 10 bases between them. CDR3 length equals 12 residues. The chain's CDR3 is CASRRGGTEAFF. The CDR3 DNA reads as TGTGCCAGCAGAAGAGGAGGGACTGAAGCTTTCTTT.

The chain joins TRBV10-2 to TRBJ1-6, with D possibly matching TRBD1 (6 bases). Germline V gene data show CDR1 as WSHSY and CDR2 as SAAADI. The CDR3 has 14 amino acids. Trimming left V 4 bases short and J 3 bases short, with 7 bases between. The DNA for the CDR3 is TGCGCCAGCAGTGGGACAGTCTATAATTCACCCCTCCACTTT. Translating gives CASSGTVYNSPLHF.

V gene TRBV15 combines with J gene TRBJ2-3; 7 nucleotides align to TRBD2. This CDR3 spans 16 amino acids. CDR1 LNHNV and CDR2 YYDKDF come from the germline V gene (reference sequence). V lost 3 bases, J lost 0 bases, and 6 bases stayed unmatched. CDR3 in amino acids: CATSRNLAVSTDTQYF. The CDR3 DNA follows: TGTGCCACCAGCAGGAATCTAGCGGTCAGCACAGATACGCAGTATTTT.

This clone was detected only a few times. The CDR3 protein is CASSPQTDSNYGYTF. The CDR3, as DNA: TGTGCCAGCAGCCCCCAGACAGATTCTAACTATGGCTACACCTTC. This chain links TRBV5-4 with TRBJ1-2; a possible D gene is TRBD1 (5 bases). This CDR3 has 15 amino acids. CDR1 is SGHNT and CDR2 is YYREEE in the germline V gene (reference sequence). Trimming took 4 bases from V and 0 from J, leaving 13 bases between them.

The chain combines TRBV28 with TRBJ1-3, with 9 bases that match TRBD1. The CDR3 consists of 17 residues. In germline, CDR1 is MDHEN, CDR2 SYDVKM. V was pared by 4 bases and J by 3 bases, with 10 bases of the junction left unmatched. The CDR3 bases are TGTGCCAGCAGTTCCCCGGGACAGGGAGGTTTTGGAAACACCATATATTTT. Translated: CASSSPGQGGFGNTIYF.